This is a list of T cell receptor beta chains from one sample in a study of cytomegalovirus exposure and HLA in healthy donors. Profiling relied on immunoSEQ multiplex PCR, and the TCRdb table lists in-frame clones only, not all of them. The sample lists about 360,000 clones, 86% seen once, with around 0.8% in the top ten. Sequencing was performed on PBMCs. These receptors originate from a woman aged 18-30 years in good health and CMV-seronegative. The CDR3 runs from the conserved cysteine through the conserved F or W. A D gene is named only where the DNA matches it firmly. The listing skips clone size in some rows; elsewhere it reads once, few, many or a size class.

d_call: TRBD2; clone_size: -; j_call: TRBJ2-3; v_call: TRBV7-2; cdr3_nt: TGTGCCAGCAGCCCTCGGGGGGGGCGCACAGATACGCAGTATTTT; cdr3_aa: CASSPRGGRTDTQYF
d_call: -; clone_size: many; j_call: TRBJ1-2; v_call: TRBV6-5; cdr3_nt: TGTGCCACCAGGGAGGGCATGAATGGCTACACCTTC; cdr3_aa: CATREGMNGYTF
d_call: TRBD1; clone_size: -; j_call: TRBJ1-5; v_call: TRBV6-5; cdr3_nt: TGTGCCAGCAGTCTAATGGACAGGGAAAATCAGCCCCAGCATTTT; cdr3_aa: CASSLMDRENQPQHF
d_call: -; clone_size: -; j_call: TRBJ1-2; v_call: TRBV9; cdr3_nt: TGTGCCAGCAGCGTAGAAACCGTTTATGAGGGCGCGGTCGGCTACACCTTC; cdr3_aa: CASSVETVYEGAVGYTF
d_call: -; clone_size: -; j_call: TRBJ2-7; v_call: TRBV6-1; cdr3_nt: TGTGCCACCACGGAGGAGGGGAGCTCCTACGAGCAGTACTTC; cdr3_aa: CATTEEGSSYEQYF
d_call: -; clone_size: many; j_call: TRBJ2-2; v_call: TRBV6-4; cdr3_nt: TGTGCCAGCAGTGAGGAGGCGGCCGGGGAGCTGTTTTTT; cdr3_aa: CASSEEAAGELFF
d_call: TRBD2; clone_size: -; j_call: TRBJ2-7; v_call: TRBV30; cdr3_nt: TGTGCCTGGAGCCAGGGGACTAGCAACTACGAGCAGTACTTC; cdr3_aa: CAWSQGTSNYEQYF
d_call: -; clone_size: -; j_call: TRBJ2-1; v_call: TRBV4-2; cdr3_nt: TGTGCCAGCAGCCAAGAATCATCCTACAATGAGCAGTTCTTC; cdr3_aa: CASSQESSYNEQFF
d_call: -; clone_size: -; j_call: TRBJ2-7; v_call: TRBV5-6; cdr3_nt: TGTGCCAGCAGCATACGGGTCTCCTACGAGCAGTACTTC; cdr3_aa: CASSIRVSYEQYF
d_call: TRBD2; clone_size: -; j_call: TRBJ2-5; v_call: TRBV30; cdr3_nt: TGTGCCTGGAGTAACACTAGCGGGAGGGGAGAGACCCAGTACTTC; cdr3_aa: CAWSNTSGRGETQYF
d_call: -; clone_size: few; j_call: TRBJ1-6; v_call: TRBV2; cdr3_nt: TGTGCCAGCATCACGGGGGGCGGCTCACCCCTCCACTTT; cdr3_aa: CASITGGGSPLHF
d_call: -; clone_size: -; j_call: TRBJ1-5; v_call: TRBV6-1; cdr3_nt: TGTGCCAGCAGCCCTTCGGGCAATCAGCCCCAGCATTTT; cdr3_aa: CASSPSGNQPQHF
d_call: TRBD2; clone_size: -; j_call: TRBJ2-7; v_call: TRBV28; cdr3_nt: TGTGCCAGCAGAGATAGCGGGAGGTTCTACGAGCAGTACTTC; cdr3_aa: CASRDSGRFYEQYF